The present T cell receptor beta chain was sequenced within a study of technical replicates of blood from four donors. TCRdb keeps only in-frame clones here, not all; method: immunoSEQ multiplex PCR. The repertoire has 64,000 or so clones, almost 98% of them found once; the top ten carry 0.2% to 0.25%. Germline values: CDR1 LNHDA, CDR2 SQIVND (reference sequence). Trimming took off 4 bases at V and 0 bases at J, with 7 bases between the two ends. The CDR3 totals 13 residues. This rearrangement joins TRBV19 to TRBJ2-7, with D unclear. The TCR was taken from a human donor in good health. Source material: T cells isolated from PBMCs. CDR3 bases: TGTGCCAGTAGTACTTTACACTCCTACGAGCAGTACTTC. Protein: CASSTLHSYEQYF.